This TCR beta chain was observed in a study of T-cell memory formation after mild COVID-19. This clonotype came up a few times. CDR3 size: 15 residues. The V end lost 4 bases, the J end lost 4 bases, and 17 bases lay between the germline ends. Germline V CDR1 and CDR2: SGHDT, YYEEEE. Barcoded TCR alpha and TCR beta cDNA libraries with UMIs came from 5'RACE using constant-segment primers. TCRdb reprocessed the 5' RACE reads via MiXCR and lists one record per CDR3 protein. The sample lists over 500,000 distinct CDR3 sequences; around a sixth were seen once. The J gene is TRBJ1-2, the V gene TRBV5-6; possibly TRBD1 for D (6 bases). Sequences were obtained from PBMCs or a T cell subset sorted from them (not recorded which). This receptor was obtained from an adult woman who had mild COVID-19 (a few samples of this study predate the infection). Cell type and time point are not known. In DNA form, the CDR3 reads TGTGCCAGCAGCCCCCGGGACATGTCTCTCTATGGCTACACCTTC. Translating gives CASSPRDMSLYGYTF.